Listed below are T cell receptor beta chains from one sample, sequenced in a study of shared clonotypes between healthy human individuals. Assay: immunoSEQ multiplex PCR; the TCRdb copy retains only in-frame clones and omits some. In the table there are 2 million to 2.5 million clones, 85% to 95% of which are singletons. The sample comprised naive CD4+ T cells sorted from blood. The receptors derive from a man between 18 and 29 years old in good health. The CDR3 runs from the conserved cysteine through the conserved F or W. D genes are given only for firm matches. For some rows the clone size is stated as once, few or many, or as a class when expanded; others skip it.

v_gene	d_gene	abundance	j_gene	CDR3aa	CDR3nt
TRBV15	.	.	TRBJ1-2	CATSRGRDRGYTF	TGTGCCACCAGCAGAGGCAGGGACCGCGGCTACACCTTC
TRBV30	.	.	TRBJ1-1	CAWSSYSGNTEAFF	TGTGCCTGGTCTTCGTATTCAGGGAACACTGAAGCTTTCTTT
TRBV18	.	.	TRBJ2-3	CASSTGTTASTDTQYF	TGTGCCAGCTCGACAGGGACTACCGCCAGCACAGATACGCAGTATTTT
TRBV5-1	TRBD2	.	TRBJ2-1	CASSFGGAGNEQFF	TGCGCCAGCAGCTTCGGGGGGGCTGGCAATGAGCAGTTCTTC
TRBV18	TRBD2	once	TRBJ2-3	CASSPLAGTDTQYF	TGTGCCAGCTCCCCACTAGCGGGCACAGATACGCAGTATTTT
TRBV5-7	.	.	TRBJ2-7	CASSLGAGSYEQYF	TGTGCCAGCAGCTTGGGCGCGGGATCCTACGAGCAGTACTTC
TRBV2	TRBD2	.	TRBJ2-6	CASSEGGVLLSGANVLTF	TGTGCCAGCAGTGAGGGAGGGGTCTTACTCTCTGGGGCCAACGTCCTGACTTTC
TRBV18	.	.	TRBJ2-2	CASSPQGHTGELFF	TGTGCCAGCTCACCTCAGGGTCACACCGGGGAGCTGTTTTTT
TRBV7-2	TRBD1	.	TRBJ2-7	CASSTGGPSYEQYF	TGTGCCAGCAGTACAGGGGGCCCCTCCTACGAGCAGTACTTC
TRBV29-1	.	.	TRBJ2-1	CSVDPDSPFANEQFF	TGCAGCGTTGACCCGGACAGCCCCTTCGCGAATGAGCAGTTCTTC
TRBV4-2	.	.	TRBJ1-2	CASSPSEYGYTF	TGTGCCAGCAGCCCCTCGGAGTATGGCTACACCTTC
TRBV5-4	TRBD2	once	TRBJ2-1	CASGAGGPIEQFF	TGTGCCAGCGGTGCGGGAGGGCCTATAGAGCAGTTCTTC
TRBV7-9	TRBD1	.	TRBJ2-5	CASSPSGTGVWETQYF	TGTGCCAGCAGCCCTTCCGGGACAGGGGTATGGGAGACCCAGTACTTC
TRBV5-6	.	.	TRBJ2-6	CASSLYSGANVLTF	TGTGCCAGCAGCCTTTACTCTGGGGCCAACGTCCTGACTTTC
TRBV28	TRBD1	.	TRBJ1-1	CASRPQGLVGTEAFF	TGTGCCAGCAGACCACAGGGGTTAGTCGGCACTGAAGCTTTCTTT
TRBV7-9	.	.	TRBJ1-5	CASSPGRGEYSNQPQHF	TGTGCCAGCAGCCCGGGGAGGGGGGAATATAGCAATCAGCCCCAGCATTTT
TRBV15	.	.	TRBJ2-1	CATSRDYRVWNNEQFF	TGTGCCACCAGCAGAGACTACAGGGTTTGGAACAATGAGCAGTTCTTC